This T cell receptor (beta chain) was retrieved from a study of OX40 agonist ivuxolimab in advanced cancers. Study-wide background: The study gave patients intravenous ivuxolimab at 0.01 to 10 mg/kg every 2 weeks. Antecedent anti-PD-1, anti-PD-L1 or anti-CTLA-4 therapy was permissible, with approximately 44% having received some.

Using immunoSEQ multiplex PCR, the repertoire was profiled, and TCRdb retains in-frame clones only, with some absent. The top ten clones hold around 2.9% of a sample with tens of thousands of clones, 85% of them seen once. The sequencing used CD4+ or CD8+ T cells sorted from blood, collected in a trial of the OX40 agonist ivuxolimab. The TCR comes from an adult with an advanced solid tumor such as melanoma, head and neck, liver or kidney cancer.

The CDR3 here is CASSLKAQTGELFF. For the CDR3, the DNA is TGCGCCAGCAGCTTGAAGGCTCAGACCGGGGAGCTGTTTTTT. The V gene is TRBV5-1, the J gene TRBJ2-2; D unclear. The CDR3 is 14 residues long. V was shortened by 1 base and J by 5 bases, with 9 bases between the two germline ends. Germline CDR1 is SGHRS and CDR2 is YFSETQ.